The 13 T cell receptor beta chains presented below share a single source sample, sequenced in a study of neurological immune-mediated disorders. TCRdb independently ran MiXCR on the 5' RACE reads; one entry per CDR3 protein. The data show some 79,000 distinct CDR3 sequences, roughly an eighth seen once. The sample was PBMCs. The receptors were gathered from a woman between 50 and 59 years old in good health.

CDR3 residues: CASSISGSTDTQYF. The CDR3 DNA sequence: TGCGCCAGCAGTATAAGCGGGAGCACAGATACGCAGTATTTT. The rearrangement joins TRBV10-1 to TRBJ2-3; D is perhaps TRBD2 (6 bases). The V end was cut by 5 bases, the J end by 0 bases, with 9 bases between. Germline assignment: CDR1 WNHNN and CDR2 SYGVQD (reference sequence). The CDR3 consists of 14 residues.

This clonotype was found many times. This sequence joins TRBV10-3 and TRBJ2-1; D is possibly TRBD2 (6 bases). V was pared by 2 bases and J by 4 bases, with 12 bases between. The CDR3 loop spans 15 amino acids. In germline, CDR1 is ENHRY, CDR2 SYGVKD. The CDR3 DNA sequence: TGTGCCATCAGTGAGCGGGAGACACAATACAATGAGCAGTTCTTC. Protein: CAISERETQYNEQFF.

This clonotype was counted at least ten times. V and J are TRBV5-1 and TRBJ2-7, with 8 bases lining up with TRBD1. CDR3 length: 16 residues. CDR1 is SGHRS, CDR2 YFSETQ, per germline. The ends lost 1 base at V and 5 bases at J; junction bases unmatched: 11. CDR3 residues: CASSLSGTGGLDEQYF. Written as DNA, the CDR3 is TGCGCCAGCAGCTTGTCAGGGACAGGTGGGCTCGACGAGCAGTACTTC.

This clonotype was detected many times. V gene TRBV20-1 combines with J gene TRBJ2-7; D gene uncertain. The V gene's germline CDR1 is DFQATT and CDR2 SNEGSKA (reference sequence). Deletions cut 3 bases from V and 0 bases from J, with 9 bases between. The CDR3 runs 13 residues. CDR3 sequence reads: CSASRTSSYEQYF. The CDR3 DNA reads TGCAGTGCTAGCCGGACGAGCTCCTACGAGCAGTACTTC.

This clonotype has ten or more counts. The chain joins TRBV5-8 to TRBJ1-5; D gene ambiguous. The CDR3 runs 13 residues. Between the trimmed V and J ends, which lost 4 bases and 6 bases, there was a span of 11 bases. CDR1 and CDR2 from the germline V gene are SGHTS and YDEGEE. CDR3 sequence (DNA): TGTGCCAGCAGCAGGGCGGTAGGTCAGCCCCAGCATTTT. Amino acid sequence: CASSRAVGQPQHF.

This clonotype has ten or more counts. The chain links TRBV28 to TRBJ2-3; 7 positions agree with TRBD1. The germline V gene encodes CDR1 MDHEN and CDR2 SYDVKM. The CDR3 is 18 residues long. V was pared by 6 bases and J by 0 bases, with 15 bases of the junction left unmatched. The CDR3 coding sequence is TGTGCCAGCAGACCTTCCCTAGGACGGGGACAGAGCACAGATACGCAGTATTTT. Translating gives CASRPSLGRGQSTDTQYF.

This clonotype was observed many times. The rearrangement uses TRBV10-3 and TRBJ2-1; 14 nucleotides agree with TRBD2. The germline CDR1 and CDR2 sequences are ENHRY and SYGVKD. The CDR3 covers 15 residues. J was trimmed by 7 bases and V by 5 bases; bases with no gene match: 4. CDR3 bases: TGTGCCATCAGTCCCGGGACTAGCGGGGGAAATGAGCAGTTCTTC. This translates into CAISPGTSGGNEQFF.

This clonotype has at least ten counts. The chain has TRBV5-5 and TRBJ2-2, with 12 positions matching TRBD1. The CDR3 runs to 17 residues. Per the germline V gene, CDR1 is SGHKS and CDR2 is YYEKEE (reference sequence). The junction had 5 bases not matched to a gene; V was cut back by 1 base and J by 4 bases. The CDR3 bases are TGTGCCAGCAGCTTGCCCGGGACAGGGGGCCCCACCGGGGAGCTGTTTTTT. This encodes CASSLPGTGGPTGELFF.

This clonotype was seen many times. V and J are TRBV29-1 and TRBJ1-2; a weak D match, TRBD1 (6 bases). CDR1 is SQVTM and CDR2 is ANQGSEA in the germline V gene. V lost 5 bases and J 1 base, leaving 14 bases between the germline ends. This CDR3 contains 14 residues. CDR3 DNA sequence: TGCAGCGTTTTCGGAACAGGGATTAACTATGGCTACACCTTC. Protein sequence: CSVFGTGINYGYTF.

This clonotype has more than one count but fewer than ten. The CDR3 here is CASSPPAGAYSPLHF. As DNA, the CDR3 is TGTGCCAGCAGCCCCCCGGCGGGGGCGTATTCACCCCTCCACTTT. The rearrangement uses TRBV7-2 and TRBJ1-6; D might be TRBD1 (6 bases). V lost 5 bases, J lost 8 bases, and 16 bases lay in between. The CDR3 runs to 15 residues. Germline CDR1 SGHTA, CDR2 FQGNSA. The full variable domain, with the rest looked up from reference TRBV7-2 and TRBJ1-6, is GAGVSQSPSNKVTEKGKDVELRCDPISGHTALYWYRQSLGQGLEFLIYFQGNSAPDKSGLPSDRFSAERTGGSVSTLTIQRTQQEDSAVYLCASSPPAGAYSPLHFGNGTRLTVT.

This chain's CDR3 is CASSPGLVIHEQYF. CDR3 sequence (DNA): TGTGCCAGCTCACCGGGACTAGTTATCCACGAGCAGTACTTC. The chain has TRBV18 and TRBJ2-7; TRBD2 matches 8 bases. Germline CDR1 is KGHSH and CDR2 is LQKENI. This CDR3 is built from 14 residues. V lost 3 bases to trimming and J lost 5 bases; unmatched junction nucleotides: 6.

This clonotype was observed at least ten times. The gene calls are TRBV7-2 and TRBJ1-2; D call uncertain. There are 14 residues in the CDR3. Looked up from germline, CDR1 is SGHTA and CDR2 is FQGNSA. The V and J ends lost 1 base and 8 bases respectively, with 14 bases between them. The CDR3 DNA reads TGTGCCAGCAGCTTAGATTGGGATGATTGGGGCTACACCTTC. Translating it yields CASSLDWDDWGYTF.

At least ten counts were recorded for this clonotype. The chain recombines TRBV5-1 with TRBJ1-5; D is undetermined. The CDR3 runs to 15 residues. Germline V gene lookup returns CDR1 SGHRS and CDR2 YFSETQ. V gave up 0 bases and J gave up 2 bases, with 9 bases separating them. CDR3 region: CASSLDGFGNQPQHF. CDR3 DNA sequence: TGCGCCAGCAGCTTGGATGGGTTCGGCAATCAGCCCCAGCATTTT.